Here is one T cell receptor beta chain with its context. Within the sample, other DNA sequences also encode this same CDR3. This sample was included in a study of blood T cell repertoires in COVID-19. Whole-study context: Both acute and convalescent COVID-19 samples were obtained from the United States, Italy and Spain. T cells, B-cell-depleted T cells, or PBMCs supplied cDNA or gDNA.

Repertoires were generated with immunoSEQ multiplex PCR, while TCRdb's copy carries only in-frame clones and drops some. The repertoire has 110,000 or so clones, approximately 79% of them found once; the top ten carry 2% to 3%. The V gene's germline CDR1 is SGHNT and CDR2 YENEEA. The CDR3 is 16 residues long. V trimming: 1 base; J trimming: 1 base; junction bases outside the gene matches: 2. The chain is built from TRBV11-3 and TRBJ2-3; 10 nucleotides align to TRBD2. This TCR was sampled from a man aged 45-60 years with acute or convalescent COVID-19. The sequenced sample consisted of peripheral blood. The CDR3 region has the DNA TGTGCCAGCAGCTTAGGGACTAGCGGACGCACAGATACGCAGTATTTT. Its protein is CASSLGTSGRTDTQYF.